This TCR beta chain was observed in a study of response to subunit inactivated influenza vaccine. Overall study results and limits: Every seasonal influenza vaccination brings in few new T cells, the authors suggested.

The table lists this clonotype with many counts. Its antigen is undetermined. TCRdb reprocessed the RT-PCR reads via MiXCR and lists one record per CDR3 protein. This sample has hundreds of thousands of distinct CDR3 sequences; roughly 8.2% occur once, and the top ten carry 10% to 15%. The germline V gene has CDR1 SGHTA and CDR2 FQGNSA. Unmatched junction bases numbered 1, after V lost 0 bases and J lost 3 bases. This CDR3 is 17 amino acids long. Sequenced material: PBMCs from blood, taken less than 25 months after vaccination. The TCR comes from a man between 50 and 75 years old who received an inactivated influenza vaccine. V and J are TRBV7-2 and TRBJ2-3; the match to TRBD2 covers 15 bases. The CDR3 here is CASSLAGTSGRTDTQYF. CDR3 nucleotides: TGTGCCAGCAGCTTAGCTGGGACTAGCGGGAGGACAGATACGCAGTATTTT.